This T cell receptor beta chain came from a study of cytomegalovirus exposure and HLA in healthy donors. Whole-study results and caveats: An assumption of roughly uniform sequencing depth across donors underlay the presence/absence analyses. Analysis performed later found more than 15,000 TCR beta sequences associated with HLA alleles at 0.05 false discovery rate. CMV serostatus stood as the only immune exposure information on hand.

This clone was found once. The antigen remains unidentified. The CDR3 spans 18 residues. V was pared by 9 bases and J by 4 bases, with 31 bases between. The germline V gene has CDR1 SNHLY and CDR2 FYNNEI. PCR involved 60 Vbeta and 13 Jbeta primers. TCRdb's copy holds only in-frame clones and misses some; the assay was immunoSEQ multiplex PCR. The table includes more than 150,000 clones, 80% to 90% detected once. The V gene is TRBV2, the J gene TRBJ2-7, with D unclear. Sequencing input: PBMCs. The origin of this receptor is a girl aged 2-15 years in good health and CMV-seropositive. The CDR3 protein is CARLNERPRRRSRYEQYF. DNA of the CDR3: TGTGCCAGACTGAACGAACGGCCCCGACGGCGGTCGAGGTACGAGCAGTACTTC.